These 3 T cell receptor beta chains originate from one sample sequenced in a study of human T cells and chemical hapten exposure. TCRdb reprocessed the RACE reads with MiXCR, giving one entry per CDR3 protein. Among 150,000 to 200,000 distinct CDR3 sequences listed, roughly 14% were seen once. The time point here: patch test 1, 2 weeks after DPC sensitization. The treatment denotes: therapeutic diphenylcyclopropenone sensitization with weekly scalp DPC. Here the sequenced sample was whole blood, taken in connection with sensitization to the hapten diphenylcyclopropenone (DPC). The receptors come from a woman aged 25 to 39 with alopecia areata. Some clones in this sample may be carry-over from other donors' samples.

This clonotype has ten or more counts. The chain carries TRBV7-2 and TRBJ1-5; perhaps TRBD1 as D (5 bases). Deletions cut 5 bases from V and 4 bases from J, with 12 bases between. Germline values: CDR1 SGHTA, CDR2 FQGNSA. The CDR3 totals 14 residues. The CDR3 loop reads CASSRDRVNQPQHF. The DNA for the CDR3 is TGTGCCAGCAGCCGGGACCGAGTAAATCAGCCCCAGCATTTT.

This clonotype occurred many times. The chain has TRBV28 and TRBJ1-2; D remains ambiguous. The CDR3 is made up of 14 amino acids. Per germline, CDR1 MDHEN and CDR2 SYDVKM. Trimming removed 7 bases from V and 6 bases from J, with 18 bases in between. DNA for the CDR3: TGTGCCAGCACCTCCCAGGCGCTAGTCGATGGCTACACCTTC. Residues: CASTSQALVDGYTF.

This clonotype has more than one count but fewer than ten. In DNA form, the CDR3 reads TGTGCCAGCAGTTTCTTTGGTCAGCCCCAGCATTTT. Protein product: CASSFFGQPQHF. The rearrangement joins TRBV27 to TRBJ1-5; the D is unclear. The ends were cut back, 3 bases at V and 6 bases at J, with 6 bases in the middle. CDR1 MNHEY and CDR2 SMNVEV come from the germline V gene (reference sequence). The CDR3 is 12 residues long.